These 30 T cell receptor beta chains originate from one sample sequenced in a study of T cell responses to AZD1222 COVID-19 vaccine. Clones were sequenced by immunoSEQ multiplex PCR, and TCRdb holds only the in-frame ones, with some missing. Of roughly 120,000 clones in the sample, approximately 94% were seen once. The sample was peripheral blood, taken 28 days after the second AZD1222 dose. The source is an adult who received the AZD1222 COVID-19 vaccine.

This clone was counted between two and nine times. V and J are TRBV18 and TRBJ1-2; D remains ambiguous. CDR1 is KGHSH, CDR2 LQKENI, per germline. V was pared by 2 bases and J by 3 bases, with 7 bases between. This CDR3 is 13 amino acids long. CDR3 DNA sequence: TGTGCCAGCTCACCAGACCAAGACTATGGCTACACCTTC. This sequence encodes CASSPDQDYGYTF.

The rearrangement uses TRBV5-1 and TRBJ2-1; D is unclear. The germline V and J ends were trimmed by 1 base and 0 bases, with 11 bases remaining between them. CDR3 length equals 16 residues. Germline CDR1 reads SGHRS; CDR2 reads YFSETQ. CDR3 loop: CASSLLASRSYNEQFF. CDR3 sequence (DNA): TGCGCCAGCAGCTTGCTGGCCTCCCGCTCCTACAATGAGCAGTTCTTC.

The DNA for the CDR3 is TGCGCCAGCAGCTCCGGGGATAATCTATCCAACGAGCAGTACTTC. Protein: CASSSGDNLSNEQYF. The chain links TRBV5-1 to TRBJ2-7; the D gene is possibly TRBD2 (5 bases). Trimming left V 3 bases short and J 5 bases short, with 18 bases between. The CDR3 contains 15 residues. Germline CDR1 is SGHRS and CDR2 is YFSETQ.

The chain combines TRBV4-3 with TRBJ1-2, with D perhaps TRBD1 (5 bases). Between the trimmed V and J ends, which lost 0 bases and 6 bases, there was a span of 8 bases. The CDR3 loop spans 13 amino acids. Germline-derived CDR1 and CDR2 are LGHNA and YSLEER. The DNA for the CDR3 is TGCGCCAGCAGCCAAGAGGTCAGGGATGGCTACACCTTC. Protein sequence: CASSQEVRDGYTF.

The CDR3 DNA sequence: TGTGCCAGCAGTTACTCCGGGCCAGACGATACGCAGTATTTT. Encoded protein: CASSYSGPDDTQYF. This chain connects TRBV6-5 to TRBJ2-3; D remains ambiguous. This CDR3 has 14 amino acids. Germline CDR1 and CDR2: MNHEY and SVGAGI. Between the trimmed V and J ends, which lost 0 bases and 6 bases, there was a span of 10 bases.

The chain recombines TRBV27 with TRBJ1-5; D is unresolved. The CDR3 is 15 residues long. Germline lookup yields CDR1 MNHEY and CDR2 SMNVEV (reference sequence). Deletions cut 5 bases from V and 0 bases from J, with 11 bases between. The CDR3 is CASSGTPYSNQPQHF. The CDR3 coding sequence is TGTGCCAGCAGTGGCACACCTTATAGCAATCAGCCCCAGCATTTT.

The V call is TRBV9, the J call TRBJ2-5; D remains ambiguous. V lost 4 bases to trimming and J lost 4 bases, with 20 bases between them. Germline-derived CDR1 and CDR2 are SGDLS and YYNGEE. The CDR3 covers 16 residues. CDR3 sequence: CASSKHEGLTGETQYF. For the CDR3, the DNA is TGTGCCAGCAGCAAACACGAAGGGCTCACTGGAGAGACCCAGTACTTC.

The chain recombines TRBV18 with TRBJ1-1; D is unclear. The CDR3 is 14 amino acids. The germline V and J ends were trimmed by 2 bases and 3 bases, with 10 bases remaining between them. The V gene's germline CDR1 is KGHSH and CDR2 LQKENI. The CDR3 sequence: CASSPGSFDTEAFF. CDR3 sequence (DNA): TGTGCCAGCTCACCAGGGTCCTTTGACACTGAAGCTTTCTTT.

The chain links TRBV29-1 to TRBJ2-1, with D possibly TRBD2 on 6 matching bases. Germline lookup yields CDR1 SQVTM and CDR2 ANQGSEA. The CDR3 length is 14 residues. The V end was cut by 7 bases, the J end by 5 bases, with 18 bases between. CDR3 sequence reads: CSARNVGRNNEQFF. CDR3 DNA sequence: TGCAGCGCCCGGAACGTGGGGAGGAACAATGAGCAGTTCTTC.

V is TRBV15 and J is TRBJ2-3, with a possible D match to TRBD1 (6 bases). The CDR3 totals 16 residues. The germline V gene has CDR1 LNHNV and CDR2 YYDKDF (reference sequence). Deletions cut 5 bases from V and 2 bases from J, with 17 bases between. The CDR3 reads CATSGQQGSFTDTQYF. DNA for the CDR3: TGTGCCACCAGCGGGCAGCAGGGGTCTTTCACAGATACGCAGTATTTT.

The chain couples TRBV27 to TRBJ2-5, with TRBD1 as a possible D gene (5 bases). The germline gives CDR1 MNHEY, CDR2 SMNVEV (reference sequence). V lost 11 bases to trimming and J lost 5 bases, with 15 bases between them. CDR3 length: 12 amino acids. The CDR3 sequence: CASTDPFETQYF. As DNA, the CDR3 is TGTGCCTCGACAGACCCCTTCGAGACCCAGTACTTC.

This sequence joins TRBV5-4 and TRBJ2-1; 9 bases are shared with TRBD1. Germline CDR1 SGHNT, CDR2 YYREEE (reference sequence). The CDR3 spans 17 residues. V shed 4 bases and J 8 bases; nucleotides not matched to a gene: 16. CDR3 sequence: CASSSDPWTGAIDEQFF. DNA of the CDR3: TGTGCCAGCAGCAGTGATCCTTGGACAGGGGCAATCGATGAGCAGTTCTTC.

This clone was seen only once. This chain joins TRBV11-2 and TRBJ1-2; 8 nucleotides align to TRBD1. V lost 4 bases, J lost 5 bases, and 9 bases stayed unmatched. Per the germline V gene, CDR1 is SGHAT and CDR2 is FQNNGV. CDR3 length: 15 residues. CDR3 in amino acids: CASSSQGARSYGYTF. Here the CDR3 DNA reads TGTGCCAGCAGCTCCCAGGGGGCCCGATCATATGGCTACACCTTC.

The V call is TRBV5-1, the J call TRBJ1-4; D uncertain. The CDR3 has 14 residues. With 1 base removed from V and 5 bases from J, the gap between germline ends came to 9 bases. The germline CDR1 and CDR2 sequences are SGHRS and YFSETQ. CDR3 coding DNA: TGCGCCAGCAGCTTGAAGGCAGCGAATGAAAAACTGTTTTTT. It encodes CASSLKAANEKLFF.

The gene calls are TRBV9 and TRBJ2-1; D might be TRBD2 (5 bases). The CDR3 has 13 amino acids. The V gene's germline CDR1 is SGDLS and CDR2 YYNGEE. Trimming removed 6 bases at V and 6 bases at J, with 13 bases between. This chain's CDR3 is CASTRAIGNEQFF. DNA of the CDR3: TGTGCCAGCACGCGGGCGATTGGCAATGAGCAGTTCTTC.

CDR3 protein: CASSVQGEMNTEAFF. CDR3 bases: TGTGCCAGCTCAGTCCAGGGGGAGATGAACACTGAAGCTTTCTTT. This chain uses TRBV18 with TRBJ1-1, with TRBD1 identical over 7 bases. This CDR3 spans 15 amino acids. The germline CDR1 and CDR2 sequences are KGHSH and LQKENI. V lost 5 bases and J lost 0; bases outside the gene matches: 6.

V gene TRBV29-1 combines with J gene TRBJ2-5; TRBD2 agrees at 10 bases. Losses at the gene ends were 5 bases for V and 5 bases for J; bases not matched to a gene: 5. CDR1 SQVTM and CDR2 ANQGSEA come from the germline V gene. The CDR3 consists of 13 residues. The CDR3 nucleotides read TGCAGCGTTAGGCTAGCGGGAGCTGAGACCCAGTACTTC. The encoded protein is CSVRLAGAETQYF.

The CDR3 coding sequence is TGTGCCAGTAGTATTGAGGTAATTGATCAGCCCCAGCATTTT. This codes for CASSIEVIDQPQHF. This chain joins TRBV19 and TRBJ1-5; D is ambiguous. The CDR3 consists of 14 residues. Trimming took off 3 bases at V and 5 bases at J, with 11 bases between the two ends. The V gene's germline CDR1 is LNHDA and CDR2 SQIVND (reference sequence).

The V gene is TRBV6-1, the J gene TRBJ1-1; possible D gene TRBD1, 5 bases. Germline CDR1 MNHNS, CDR2 SASEGT. Trimming took off 3 bases at V and 3 bases at J, with 14 bases between the two ends. CDR3 size: 15 residues. CDR3 sequence: CASSDRAGRDTEAFF. DNA for the CDR3: TGTGCCAGCAGTGATAGAGCGGGGCGGGACACTGAAGCTTTCTTT.

V gene TRBV9 combines with J gene TRBJ1-5; D remains ambiguous. Germline loops: CDR1 SGDLS, CDR2 YYNGEE. Trimming cost V 2 bases and J 5 bases, with 8 bases left between them. The CDR3 totals 13 residues. The CDR3 nucleotides read TGTGCCAGCAGCGTTGAAGGATATCAGCCCCAGCATTTT. This gives the protein CASSVEGYQPQHF.

The gene calls are TRBV3-1 (or the pseudogene TRBV3-2) and TRBJ2-3; 13 bases line up with TRBD2. The CDR3 consists of 14 residues. Per the germline V gene, CDR1 is LGHDT and CDR2 is YNNKEL (reference sequence). The V gene end was trimmed by 4 bases and the J gene end by 5 bases; junction bases not matched to a gene: 0. For the CDR3, the DNA is TGTGCCAGCAGCCGGACTAGCGGGAGAGATACGCAGTATTTT. Residues: CASSRTSGRDTQYF.

The chain has TRBV7-9 and TRBJ1-2; D gene unclear. There are 13 residues in the CDR3. V was cut by 5 bases and J by 4 bases, with 11 bases left in between. The germline gives CDR1 SEHNR, CDR2 FQNEAQ (reference sequence). CDR3 nucleotides: TGTGCCAGCAGCCAGGTCCATATCTATGGCTACACCTTC. Translation gives CASSQVHIYGYTF.

V usage is TRBV18 and J usage is TRBJ1-4; 9 bases fit TRBD1. V lost 3 bases and J lost 7; bases outside the gene matches: 3. CDR1 and CDR2 from the germline V gene are KGHSH and LQKENI. The CDR3 totals 14 residues. The CDR3 is CASSPGQGFEKLFF. CDR3 DNA sequence: TGTGCCAGCTCACCGGGACAGGGATTTGAAAAACTGTTTTTT.

This clone was recorded only once. This chain uses TRBV3-1 (or the pseudogene TRBV3-2) with TRBJ2-7; 9 nucleotides agree with TRBD2. The V and J ends lost 5 bases and 0 bases, in that order; junction bases with no gene match: 2. Germline V lookup: CDR1 LGHDT, CDR2 YNNKEL (reference sequence). This CDR3 comprises 14 residues. The CDR3 loop is CASSFSGGSYEQYF. In DNA, the CDR3 is TGTGCCAGCAGCTTTAGCGGGGGCTCCTACGAGCAGTACTTC.

This clone was seen only a few times. The chain combines TRBV6-2 or TRBV6-3 with TRBJ2-5, with TRBD2 identical over 10 bases. The CDR3 has 15 amino acids. Germline lookup yields CDR1 MNHEY and CDR2 SVGEGT. The trim removed 4 bases at V and 5 bases at J, leaving 7 bases unmatched. The CDR3 reads CASSFSSGGGETQYF. For the CDR3, the DNA is TGTGCCAGCAGTTTTTCTAGCGGGGGAGGCGAGACCCAGTACTTC.

This clone was counted a single time. V is TRBV29-1 and J is TRBJ1-3, with D unclear. The V end was cut by 2 bases, the J end by 1 base, with 9 bases between. The CDR3 is made up of 14 amino acids. Germline V gene lookup returns CDR1 SQVTM and CDR2 ANQGSEA. The CDR3 is CSVESPGSGNTIYF. CDR3 in DNA: TGCAGCGTTGAAAGTCCCGGGTCTGGAAACACCATATATTTT.

The CDR3 sequence: CASSQGAGSKLFF. The CDR3 DNA is TGCGCCAGCAGCCAAGGGGCGGGCTCAAAACTGTTTTTT. J is TRBJ1-4 and V is TRBV4-3, with D uncertain. Germline V lookup: CDR1 LGHNA, CDR2 YSLEER. The CDR3 is 13 residues long. V lost 1 base to trimming and J lost 10 bases, with 10 bases between them.

CDR3 sequence (DNA): TGTGCCAGCAGGACAGGGGTTGAGACCCAGTACTTC. Amino acids: CASRTGVETQYF. The rearrangement links TRBV6-5 to TRBJ2-5; 8 nucleotides align to TRBD1. J lost 5 bases, V lost 6 bases, and 2 bases had no gene match. The germline gives CDR1 MNHEY, CDR2 SVGAGI. The CDR3 runs 12 residues.

The chain combines TRBV14 with TRBJ2-4; no clear D. V was trimmed by 3 bases and J by 8 bases, leaving 11 bases between them. The CDR3 length is 13 residues. CDR1 is SGHDN and CDR2 is FVKESK in the germline V gene. The CDR3, as DNA: TGTGCCAGCAGCCAGGACGGCCGGGACATTCAGTACTTC. It translates to CASSQDGRDIQYF.

This clone came up once. The chain recombines TRBV12-3 or TRBV12-4 with TRBJ1-4; D unresolved. The V gene lost 2 bases and the J gene lost 6 bases, with 4 bases spanning the gap. The CDR3 loop spans 12 amino acids. Here the CDR3 reads CASSLMYEKLFF. DNA for the CDR3: TGTGCCAGCAGTTTAATGTATGAAAAACTGTTTTTT.